This TCR beta chain was captured by sequencing in a study of blood T cell repertoires in COVID-19. For the study at large: The study drew acute and convalescent COVID-19 samples from the United States, Italy and Spain. PBMCs, B-cell-depleted T cells, or T cells were the source of the cDNA or gDNA that made up the material.

Participants in the exposed group had met a COVID-19 case in the 2 weeks before joining the study. Authors' data handling: Nucleated cell number was recorded as an estimate derived from reference gene primer amplification. Some clones are missing from TCRdb's copy, which holds only in-frame ones; the method was immunoSEQ multiplex PCR. Clonal size and the V and J genes are those of that table, whereas D and trimming came from the DNA. Here the sample spans about 430,000 clones, more than 70% being singletons. CDR3 length: 13 residues. Germline V gene sequence: CDR1 SQVTM, CDR2 ANQGSEA. Losses at the gene ends were 6 bases for V and 0 bases for J; bases not matched to a gene: 4.

The receptor was isolated from a woman under 30 who had been exposed to COVID-19. Sequencing used PBMCs or T cells enriched from blood (not recorded which). V gene TRBV29-1 combines with J gene TRBJ2-7, with 8 bases aligning to TRBD2. The CDR3 DNA reads TGCAGCGTCCCCGGGGGGGCCTCCTACGAGCAGTACTTC. It translates to CSVPGGASYEQYF.